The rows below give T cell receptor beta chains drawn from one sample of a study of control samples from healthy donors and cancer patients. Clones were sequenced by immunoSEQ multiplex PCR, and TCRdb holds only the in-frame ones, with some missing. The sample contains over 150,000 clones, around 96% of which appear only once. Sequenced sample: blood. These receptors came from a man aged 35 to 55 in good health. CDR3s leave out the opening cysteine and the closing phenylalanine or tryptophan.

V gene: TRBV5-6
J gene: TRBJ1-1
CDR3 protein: ASSPGNTEAF

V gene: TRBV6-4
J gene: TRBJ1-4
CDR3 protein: ASRGQGGTNEKLF

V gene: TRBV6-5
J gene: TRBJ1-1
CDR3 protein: ASSYGGTEAF

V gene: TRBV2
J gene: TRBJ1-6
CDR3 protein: ASSASGGNSPLH

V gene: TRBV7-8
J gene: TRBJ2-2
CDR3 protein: ASSPAPLMNTGELF

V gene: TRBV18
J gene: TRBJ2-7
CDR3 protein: ASSRTDSYEQY

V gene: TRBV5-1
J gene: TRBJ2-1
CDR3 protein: ASSATVEQF

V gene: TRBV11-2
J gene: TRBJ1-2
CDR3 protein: ASSSEGTGDIYGYT

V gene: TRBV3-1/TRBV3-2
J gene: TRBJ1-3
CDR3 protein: ASSQGDLGLPGNTIY

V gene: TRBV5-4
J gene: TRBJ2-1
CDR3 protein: ASSGAGASYNEQF

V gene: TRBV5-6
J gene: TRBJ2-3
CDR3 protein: ASSLTGTQY

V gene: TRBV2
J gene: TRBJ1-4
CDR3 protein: ASRGLTTNEKLF

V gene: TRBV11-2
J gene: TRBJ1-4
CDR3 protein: ASSLDPGRATNEKLF

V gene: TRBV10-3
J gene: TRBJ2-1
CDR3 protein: AISTAGEQF

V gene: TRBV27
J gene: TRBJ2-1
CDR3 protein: ASSLGGQGFNEQF

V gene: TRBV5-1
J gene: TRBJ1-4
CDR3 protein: ASSTDLSEKLF

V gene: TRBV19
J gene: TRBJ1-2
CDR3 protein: ASSPDRGEYYGYT

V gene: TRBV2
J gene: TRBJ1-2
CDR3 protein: ASSGTRGRPGGYT

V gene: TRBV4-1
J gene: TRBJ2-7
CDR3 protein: ASSQVYPGDSYEQY

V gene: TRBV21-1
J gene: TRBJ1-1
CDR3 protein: ASSAHAAGQGNTEAF

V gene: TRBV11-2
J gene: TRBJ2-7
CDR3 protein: ASSLGEGAYEQY

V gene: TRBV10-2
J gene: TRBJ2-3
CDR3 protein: ASSEGFATQY

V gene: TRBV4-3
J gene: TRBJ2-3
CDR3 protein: ASSQERTGLPNTQY

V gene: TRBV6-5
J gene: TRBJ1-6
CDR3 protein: ASSYVEDSPLH

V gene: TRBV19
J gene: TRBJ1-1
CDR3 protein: ANSIGDAGFTEAF

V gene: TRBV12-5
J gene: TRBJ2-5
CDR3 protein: ASGLRTAVQETQY

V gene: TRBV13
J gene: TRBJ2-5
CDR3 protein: ASSLERGAPQETQY

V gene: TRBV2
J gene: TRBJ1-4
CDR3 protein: ASSRGTGGGKLF

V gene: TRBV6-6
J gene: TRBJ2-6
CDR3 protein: ASSETGVSGANVLT

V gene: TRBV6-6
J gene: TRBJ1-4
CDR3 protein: ASSRTGQGLNEKLF

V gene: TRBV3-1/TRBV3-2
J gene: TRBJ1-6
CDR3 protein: ASQGRQYNSPLH

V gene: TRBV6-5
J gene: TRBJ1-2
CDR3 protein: ASSNRGWSGYT

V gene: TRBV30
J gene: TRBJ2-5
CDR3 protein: AWSISRGAAETQY

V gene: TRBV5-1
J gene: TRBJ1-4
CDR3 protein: ASSSLGQGEKLF

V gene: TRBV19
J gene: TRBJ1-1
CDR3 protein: ASSIRGNTEAF

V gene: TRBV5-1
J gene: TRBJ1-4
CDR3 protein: ASSIGRGWDEKLF

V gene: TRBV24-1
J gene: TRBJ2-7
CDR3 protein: ATSDGGGEQY

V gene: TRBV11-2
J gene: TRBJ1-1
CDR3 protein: ASSLQLTGGTEAF

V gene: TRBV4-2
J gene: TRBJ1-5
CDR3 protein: ASSQSGLEKPQH

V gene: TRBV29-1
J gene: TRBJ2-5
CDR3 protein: SVLTGEEETQY

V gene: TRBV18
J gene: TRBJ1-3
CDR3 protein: ASSKEATGNTIY

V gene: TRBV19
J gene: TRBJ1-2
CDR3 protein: ASEDRGQGARGYT

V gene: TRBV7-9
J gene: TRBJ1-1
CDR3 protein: ASSALDGYTEAF

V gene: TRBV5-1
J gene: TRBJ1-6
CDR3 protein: ASTELGNSSPLH

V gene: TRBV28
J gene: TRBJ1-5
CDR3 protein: ASSSMYQGDQPQH

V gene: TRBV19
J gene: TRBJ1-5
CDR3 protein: ASSRFLTHNQPQH

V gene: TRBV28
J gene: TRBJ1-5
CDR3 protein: ASSTSVKSQPQH

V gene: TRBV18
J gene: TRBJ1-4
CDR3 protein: ASSPIRQASTNEKLF

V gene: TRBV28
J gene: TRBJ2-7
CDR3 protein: ASSSDRVNEQY

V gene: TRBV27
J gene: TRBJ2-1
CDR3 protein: ASLSGLEQF

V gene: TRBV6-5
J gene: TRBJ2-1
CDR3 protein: ASRADRGSLNEQF

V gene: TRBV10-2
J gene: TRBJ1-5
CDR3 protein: ASRDSDSNQPQH

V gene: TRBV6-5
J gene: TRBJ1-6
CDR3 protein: ASRGTGPYNSPLH

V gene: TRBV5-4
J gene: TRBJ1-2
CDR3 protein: ASSPSGRGGGYT

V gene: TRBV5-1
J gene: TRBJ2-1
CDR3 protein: ASSPGGGPENNEQF

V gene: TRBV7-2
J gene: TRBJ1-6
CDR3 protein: ATSGHGEVSPLH

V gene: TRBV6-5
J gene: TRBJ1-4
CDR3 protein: ASSLTGAANEKLF

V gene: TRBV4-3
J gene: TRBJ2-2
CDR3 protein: ASSQGRPPVSGDGELF

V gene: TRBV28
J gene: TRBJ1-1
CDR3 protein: ASSFIQGVANTEAF